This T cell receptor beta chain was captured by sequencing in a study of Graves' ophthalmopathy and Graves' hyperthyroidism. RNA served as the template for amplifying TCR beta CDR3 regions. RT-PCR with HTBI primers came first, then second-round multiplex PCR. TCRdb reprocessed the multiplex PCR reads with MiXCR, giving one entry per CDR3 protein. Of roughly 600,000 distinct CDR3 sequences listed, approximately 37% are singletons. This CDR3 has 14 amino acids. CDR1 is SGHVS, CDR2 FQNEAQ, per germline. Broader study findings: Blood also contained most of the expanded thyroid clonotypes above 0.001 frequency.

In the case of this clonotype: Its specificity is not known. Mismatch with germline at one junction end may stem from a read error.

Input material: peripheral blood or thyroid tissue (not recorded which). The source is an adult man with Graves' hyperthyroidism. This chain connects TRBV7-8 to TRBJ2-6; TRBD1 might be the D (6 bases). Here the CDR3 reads CASSLAMGAYVLTF. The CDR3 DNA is TGTGCCAGCAGCTTAGCCATGGGGGCCTACGTCCTGACTTTC. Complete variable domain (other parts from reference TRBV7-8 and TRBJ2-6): GAGVSQSPRYKVAKRGQDVALRCDPISGHVSLFWYQQALGQGPEFLTYFQNEAQLDKSGLPSDRFFAERPEGSVSTLKIQRTQQEDSAVYLCASSLAMGAYVLTFGAGSRLTVL.